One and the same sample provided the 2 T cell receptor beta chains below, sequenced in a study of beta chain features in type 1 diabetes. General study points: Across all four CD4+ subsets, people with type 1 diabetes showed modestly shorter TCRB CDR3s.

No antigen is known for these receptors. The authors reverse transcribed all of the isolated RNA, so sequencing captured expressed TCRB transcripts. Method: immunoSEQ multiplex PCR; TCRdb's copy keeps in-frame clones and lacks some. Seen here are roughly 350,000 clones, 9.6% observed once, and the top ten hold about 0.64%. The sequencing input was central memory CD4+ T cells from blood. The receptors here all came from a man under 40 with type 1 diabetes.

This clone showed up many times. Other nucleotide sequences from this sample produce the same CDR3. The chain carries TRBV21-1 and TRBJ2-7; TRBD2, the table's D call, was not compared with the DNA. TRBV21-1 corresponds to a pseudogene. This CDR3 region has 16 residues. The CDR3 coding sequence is TGTGCCAGCAGCAAAGAGGGTCAGCGGGACTCCTACGAGCAGTACTTC. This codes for CASSKEGQRDSYEQYF.

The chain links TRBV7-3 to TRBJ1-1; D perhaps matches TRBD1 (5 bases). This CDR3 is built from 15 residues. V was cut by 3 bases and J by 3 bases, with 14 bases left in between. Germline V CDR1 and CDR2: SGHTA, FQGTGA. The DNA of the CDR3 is TGTGCCAGCAGCTTGGTGGGCGGAGGGGACACTGAAGCTTTCTTT. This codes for CASSLVGGGDTEAFF.